Shown below are 29 T cell receptor beta chains from a single sample sequenced in a study of CD8 T cells in ankylosing spondylitis. Study-wide points: A TCR beta motif made of about 8 highly homologous variants seemed typical of ankylosing spondylitis blood.

These receptors' antigens are unknown. Using its own MiXCR run on the 5' RACE reads, TCRdb lists one record per CDR3 protein. The sample consists of hundreds of thousands of distinct CDR3 sequences, 25% to 30% of them appearing once. Material: blood, either unsorted or a sorted T cell fraction (not recorded which). The receptors shown here come from a male donor with ankylosing spondylitis.

The chain joins TRBV6-5 to TRBJ1-1; 7 bases are a match to TRBD1. The CDR3 sequence is 11 residues long. After removal of 9 bases from V and 6 bases from J, the junction contained 4 bases not matched to a gene. Germline CDR1 MNHEY, CDR2 SVGAGI. The chain's CDR3 is CASFTGAEAFF. The CDR3 nucleotides are TGTGCCAGTTTTACAGGGGCTGAAGCTTTCTTT.

There are a few counts of this clonotype. CDR3 nucleotides: TGCAGCGTTGAGGACAGGGGGATAGCTTTCTTT. Its translation is CSVEDRGIAFF. This chain connects TRBV29-1 to TRBJ1-1, with 10 bases aligning to TRBD1. The CDR3 spans 11 residues. Germline loops: CDR1 SQVTM, CDR2 ANQGSEA. V trimming: 3 bases; J trimming: 10 bases; junction bases outside the gene matches: 2.

The gene calls are TRBV11-2 and TRBJ2-4; the D is unclear. V dropped 5 bases and J dropped 0 bases, with 11 bases sitting between them. Germline V gene data show CDR1 as SGHAT and CDR2 as FQNNGV. The CDR3 spans 15 residues. The CDR3 protein is CASSPRVLAKNIQYF. The CDR3 DNA reads as TGTGCCAGCAGCCCCCGGGTGTTAGCCAAAAACATTCAGTACTTC. The whole variable domain, filled in from reference TRBV11-2 and TRBJ2-4, reads EAGVAQSPRYKIIEKRQSVAFWCNPISGHATLYWYQQILGQGPKLLIQFQNNGVVDDSQLPKDRFSAERLKGVDSTLKIQPAKLEDSAVYLCASSPRVLAKNIQYFGAGTRLSVL.

This chain uses TRBV19 with TRBJ2-2, with a tentative D call TRBD2 (5 bases). The ends were cut back, 6 bases at V and 5 bases at J, with 10 bases in the middle. This CDR3 is built from 13 residues. Germline V gene lookup returns CDR1 LNHDA and CDR2 SQIVND (reference sequence). CDR3 nucleotides: TGTGCCAGTAGAGCAGCGGCAACCGGGGAGCTGTTTTTT. Amino acids: CASRAAATGELFF.

The V call is TRBV19, the J call TRBJ1-6; D not resolved. The CDR3 extends over 14 amino acids. Germline-derived CDR1 and CDR2 are LNHDA and SQIVND (reference sequence). The V gene lost 5 bases and the J gene lost 8 bases, with 13 bases spanning the gap. The CDR3 DNA reads as TGTGCCAGTAGTCGGCTATACGGGGATTCACCCCTCCACTTT. Its translation: CASSRLYGDSPLHF.

This clonotype was seen a few times. The rearrangement links TRBV20-1 to TRBJ2-5; 14 positions agree with TRBD2. CDR3 size: 16 residues. CDR1 is DFQATT, CDR2 SNEGSKA, per germline (reference sequence). Losses at the gene ends were 6 bases for V and 1 base for J; bases not matched to a gene: 7. Here the CDR3 DNA reads TGCAGTGCACACAGACTAGCGGGAGGGTCCCAAGAGACCCAGTACTTC. The encoded protein is CSAHRLAGGSQETQYF.

In nucleotides, the CDR3 is TGCGCCAGCAGCCAAGTCCGACTTGGGGGTACGCAGTATTTT. Protein product: CASSQVRLGGTQYF. This chain uses TRBV4-1 with TRBJ2-3; D possibly matches TRBD1 or TRBD2 (5 bases each). CDR1 is MGHRA, CDR2 YSYEKL, per germline. Trimming took off 1 base at V and 8 bases at J, with 13 bases between the two ends. The CDR3 is made up of 14 amino acids.

The chain is built from TRBV11-1 and TRBJ2-1; 13 positions match TRBD2. This CDR3 region has 17 residues. Germline-derived CDR1 and CDR2 are SGHAT and FQDESV (reference sequence). J gave up 4 bases and V 5 bases, and 8 bases lay outside the gene matches. CDR3 sequence (DNA): TGTGCCAGCAGCCCAACTAGCGGGAGGGCCAAGTACAATGAGCAGTTCTTC. It encodes CASSPTSGRAKYNEQFF.

This clonotype was seen only a few times. The chain is built from TRBV6-5 and TRBJ1-1; weak D call: TRBD1 (5 bases). Trimming shortened V by 4 bases and J by 6 bases, and 18 bases separated the two germline ends. Germline assignment: CDR1 MNHEY and CDR2 SVGAGI. The length of the CDR3 is 15 residues. CDR3 protein: CASSWGGSGSAEAFF. The CDR3 coding sequence is TGTGCCAGCAGTTGGGGGGGGTCCGGTTCGGCTGAAGCTTTCTTT.

This clonotype was detected only a few times. One junction end disagrees with the germline gene, perhaps due to a read error. CDR3 loop: CTTSDLSENEQFF. The CDR3 DNA follows: TGTACCACCAGTGATTTGTCGGAAAATGAGCAGTTCTTC. The rearrangement joins TRBV24-1 to TRBJ2-1; no definite D call. Germline CDR1 reads KGHDR; CDR2 reads SFDVKD. The CDR3 length is 13 residues.

This clonotype has a handful of counts. This chain uses TRBV2 with TRBJ2-4, with D perhaps matching TRBD2 (5 bases). Germline CDR1 and CDR2: SNHLY and FYNNEI. Trimming removed 7 bases from V and 0 bases from J, with 10 bases in between. The CDR3 extends over 14 amino acids. The CDR3 sequence is CASTRAVAKNIQYF. The CDR3 DNA reads as TGTGCCAGCACGCGAGCGGTAGCCAAAAACATTCAGTACTTC.

The chain links TRBV5-1 to TRBJ2-2; tentative D call: TRBD1 (5 bases). Germline V gene lookup returns CDR1 SGHRS and CDR2 YFSETQ. V was trimmed by 7 bases and J by 6 bases, leaving 22 bases between them. This CDR3 is built from 16 residues. Here the CDR3 reads CASGTGWTTTPGELFF. The CDR3 coding sequence is TGCGCCAGCGGAACAGGATGGACAACAACACCCGGGGAGCTGTTTTTT.

This clonotype came up many times. CDR3 in DNA: TGTGCCAGCAGCTTAACAGGGAACACTGAAGCTTTCTTT. Its translation is CASSLTGNTEAFF. The chain carries TRBV12-3 or TRBV12-4 and TRBJ1-1; the D gene is possibly TRBD1 (5 bases). This CDR3 contains 13 residues. V was trimmed by 6 bases and J by 1 base, leaving 9 bases between them.

In its sample, this clonotype was seen a few times. CDR3 loop: CASRSAGTTLEGYTF. In nucleotides, the CDR3 is TGTGCCAGCAGGAGTGCCGGGACGACGCTGGAGGGCTACACCTTC. This sequence joins TRBV12-3 or TRBV12-4 and TRBJ1-2; tentative D call: TRBD1 (5 bases). CDR3 length equals 15 residues. The V gene lost 6 bases and the J gene lost 8 bases, with 22 bases spanning the gap.

This clonotype is termed medium-sized. The J gene is TRBJ2-1, the V gene TRBV29-1; D not resolved. This CDR3 comprises 12 residues. Trimming removed 7 bases at V and 5 bases at J, with 12 bases between. Germline V lookup: CDR1 SQVTM, CDR2 ANQGSEA. The CDR3 region is CSGFGGDNEQFF. In nucleotides, the CDR3 is TGCAGCGGATTCGGTGGAGACAATGAGCAGTTCTTC.

The CDR3 loop reads CSAKTYSGANVLTF. The CDR3 DNA reads TGCAGCGCAAAGACGTACTCTGGGGCCAACGTCCTGACTTTC. This chain joins TRBV29-1 and TRBJ2-6; D gene uncertain. This CDR3 region has 14 residues. Trimming took off 7 bases at V and 0 bases at J, with 10 bases between the two ends. Germline V gene data show CDR1 as SQVTM and CDR2 as ANQGSEA. The variable domain in full, with the rest retrieved from reference TRBV29-1 and TRBJ2-6, is SAVISQKPSRDICQRGTSLTIQCQVDSQVTMMFWYRQQPGQSLTLIATANQGSEATYESGFVIDKFPISRPNLTFSTLTVSNMSPEDSSIYLCSAKTYSGANVLTFGAGSRLTVL.

The rearrangement joins TRBV20-1 to TRBJ2-7; 7 nucleotides align to TRBD2. CDR1 is DFQATT, CDR2 SNEGSKA, per germline (reference sequence). V was pared by 3 bases and J by 5 bases, with 4 bases of the junction left unmatched. The CDR3 contains 12 residues. CDR3 coding DNA: TGCAGTGCTAGCGGGAGGCGAGACGAGCAGTACTTC. Amino acids: CSASGRRDEQYF.

The chain links TRBV20-1 to TRBJ2-5, with D tentatively TRBD2 (6 bases). Per germline, CDR1 DFQATT and CDR2 SNEGSKA (reference sequence). V was clipped by 6 bases and J by 4 bases, with 15 bases between them. The CDR3 is made up of 13 amino acids. CDR3 sequence: CSAHTTSPETQYF. The CDR3 bases are TGCAGTGCCCATACCACTAGCCCAGAGACCCAGTACTTC.

The genes are TRBV11-3 and TRBJ2-2; weak D call: TRBD2 (5 bases). The V gene's germline CDR1 is SGHNT and CDR2 YENEEA. CDR3 size: 15 residues. Deletions cut 8 bases from V and 1 base from J, with 14 bases between. CDR3 protein: CASSQKAGNTGELFF. In DNA, the CDR3 is TGTGCCAGCTCCCAAAAGGCGGGGAACACCGGGGAGCTGTTTTTT.

This clonotype turned up a few times. This chain connects TRBV6-2 or TRBV6-3 to TRBJ1-4; D unclear. Trimming took off 0 bases at V and 3 bases at J, with 8 bases between the two ends. The length of the CDR3 is 15 residues. Germline CDR1 reads MNHEY; CDR2 reads SVGEGT. The CDR3 DNA reads TGTGCCAGCAGTTACTCGACCACCTCTAATGAAAAACTGTTTTTT. Protein: CASSYSTTSNEKLFF.

This clonotype was observed a few times. The genes are TRBV12-3 or TRBV12-4 and TRBJ2-1, with D perhaps matching TRBD2 (6 bases). Trimming removed 7 bases at V and 1 base at J, with 14 bases between. This CDR3 has 15 residues. CDR3 sequence reads: CASTTLSGSYNEQFF. DNA of the CDR3: TGTGCCAGCACCACCCTTAGCGGTTCCTACAATGAGCAGTTCTTC.

The chain joins TRBV5-6 to TRBJ1-1; 8 bases are shared with TRBD1. The length of the CDR3 is 15 residues. Trimming removed 3 bases from V and 0 bases from J; junction bases left unmatched: 4. CDR1 SGHDT and CDR2 YYEEEE come from the germline V gene. The CDR3: CASSWGQALNTEAFF. The DNA for the CDR3 is TGTGCCAGCAGCTGGGGACAGGCCCTGAACACTGAAGCTTTCTTT.

The sample holds a few counts of this clonotype. This chain connects TRBV4-2 to TRBJ1-5; a possible D gene is TRBD1 (6 bases). V dropped 0 bases and J dropped 0 bases, with 12 bases sitting between them. CDR1 and CDR2 (germline): LGHNA, YNFKEQ. The length of the CDR3 is 17 residues. The CDR3 is CASSQDRGDTSNQPQHF. The CDR3 bases are TGTGCCAGCAGCCAAGATAGGGGGGATACTAGCAATCAGCCCCAGCATTTT.

V and J are TRBV7-9 and TRBJ2-2; 8 bases line up with TRBD2. CDR3 length equals 15 residues. V was clipped by 8 bases and J by 7 bases; unmatched bases: 12. The V gene's germline CDR1 is SEHNR and CDR2 FQNEAQ (reference sequence). CDR3 DNA sequence: TGTGCCAGCCATAACCCAGCGGGAGCTTACGGGGAGCTGTTTTTT. Translated: CASHNPAGAYGELFF.

The chain links TRBV5-4 to TRBJ2-3; 13 nucleotides line up with TRBD2. CDR3 size: 16 residues. J gave up 2 bases and V 3 bases, and 3 bases lay outside the gene matches. The germline gives CDR1 SGHNT, CDR2 YYREEE (reference sequence). In DNA form, the CDR3 reads TGTGCCAGCAGCTCACTAGCGGGAGGGTACACAGATACGCAGTATTTT. Protein sequence: CASSSLAGGYTDTQYF.

This clonotype was recorded a few times. The chain employs TRBV7-2 and TRBJ2-7; tentatively, D is TRBD1 (6 bases). This CDR3 is built from 14 residues. V lost 2 bases and J 3 bases, leaving 11 bases between the germline ends. The germline V gene has CDR1 SGHTA and CDR2 FQGNSA. The chain's CDR3 is CASSLKGGGYEQYF. CDR3 DNA: TGTGCCAGCAGCTTAAAAGGGGGTGGCTACGAGCAGTACTTC.

This clonotype was counted once. CDR3 in amino acids: CASSMDHYTDTQYF. The CDR3 nucleotides read TGTGCCAGCAGCATGGACCATTACACAGATACGCAGTATTTT. This chain uses TRBV12-3 or TRBV12-4 with TRBJ2-3; D remains unclear. The ends were cut back, 6 bases at V and 2 bases at J, with 12 bases in the middle. This CDR3 is built from 14 residues.

V usage is TRBV11-2 and J usage is TRBJ1-1, with D possibly TRBD1 on 6 matching bases. This CDR3 region has 13 residues. V lost 4 bases and J lost 5, with 11 bases in between. Germline values: CDR1 SGHAT, CDR2 FQNNGV. Written as DNA, the CDR3 is TGTGCCAGCAGCTCCCAAACAGGGACTGAAGCTTTCTTT. Amino acid sequence: CASSSQTGTEAFF.

V usage is TRBV27 and J usage is TRBJ2-1; tentatively, D is TRBD2 (6 bases). Looked up from germline, CDR1 is MNHEY and CDR2 is SMNVEV (reference sequence). The CDR3 has 17 residues. The V and J ends lost 6 bases and 4 bases respectively, with 22 bases between them. CDR3 amino acids: CASSPIAGSGFYNEQFF. The CDR3 nucleotides read TGTGCCAGCAGCCCCATCGCGGGAAGCGGATTTTACAATGAGCAGTTCTTC.